This record covers a single T cell receptor beta chain. Its antigen is currently unknown. This entry belongs to a study of cytomegalovirus exposure and HLA in healthy donors. CDR1 is SGHVS, CDR2 FQNEAQ, per germline. This CDR3 is 18 amino acids long. The V and J ends lost 5 bases and 6 bases respectively, with 25 bases between them. Study conclusions and caveats: A missense DCLRE1C variant was associated with V- and J-gene trimming of TCR beta chains in a later analysis, and an independent cohort replicated the association. A few V segments could not be told apart, such as TRBV6-2 and TRBV6-3, and were left out. According to reports, the classifier identified cytomegalovirus status with high specificity and sensitivity. The study recorded around 160 TCR beta chains that were cytomegalovirus-associated.

60 Vbeta and 13 Jbeta primers were used in PCR. Clones were read by immunoSEQ multiplex PCR, and TCRdb kept only the in-frame ones, dropping some. The repertoire has approximately 100,000 clones, around 80% of them found once; the top ten carry over 9.5%. The source material was PBMCs. The receptor was isolated from a man between 18 and 29 years old in good health and CMV-seropositive. This chain uses TRBV7-8 with TRBJ2-2; no clear D. The CDR3 nucleotides are TGTGCCAGCAGCATTGAACGAAGGCAGAGCCGAGGTTCCGGGGAGCTGTTTTTT. It specifies CASSIERRQSRGSGELFF.